The 21 T cell receptor beta chains below come from one sample, sequenced in a study of blood T cell repertoires in COVID-19. Clones were read by immunoSEQ multiplex PCR, and TCRdb kept only the in-frame ones, dropping some. The sample yields 150,000 to 200,000 clones, 85% to 90% seen once. Sequencing was performed on peripheral blood. The source is a man between 18 and 29 years old with acute or convalescent COVID-19.

This chain links TRBV30 with TRBJ2-1, with 8 bases matching TRBD2. There are 11 residues in the CDR3. J was trimmed by 10 bases and V by 2 bases; bases with no gene match: 1. Germline V gene data show CDR1 as GTSNPN and CDR2 as SVGIG (reference sequence). Here the CDR3 DNA reads TGTGCCTGGAGTTTAGCGGGGGAGCAGTTCTTC. This codes for CAWSLAGEQFF. Combining the CDR3 with reference TRBV30 and TRBJ2-1 gives the whole variable domain SQTIHQWPATLVQPVGSPLSLECTVEGTSNPNLYWYRQAAGRGLQLLFYSVGIGQISSEVPQNLSASRPQDRQFILSSKKLLLSDSGFYLCAWSLAGEQFFGPGTRLTVL.

This sequence joins TRBV4-1 and TRBJ1-6, with unresolved D. Trimming took 1 base from V and 8 from J, leaving 9 bases between them. In germline, CDR1 is MGHRA, CDR2 YSYEKL. There are 14 residues in the CDR3. CDR3 loop: CASSQASRDSPLHF. The CDR3 DNA follows: TGCGCCAGCAGCCAAGCGTCGAGGGATTCACCCCTCCACTTT.

The chain combines TRBV9 with TRBJ2-7, with D hard to call. CDR3 size: 14 residues. The V and J ends lost 3 bases and 0 bases respectively, with 10 bases between them. The germline gives CDR1 SGDLS, CDR2 YYNGEE. This CDR3 reads CASSAQISSYEQYF. The CDR3, as DNA: TGTGCCAGCAGCGCACAGATTAGCTCCTACGAGCAGTACTTC. The full variable domain, in which reference TRBV9 and TRBJ2-7 provide the parts outside the CDR3, is DSGVTQTPKHLITATGQRVTLRCSPRSGDLSVYWYQQSLDQGLQFLIQYYNGEERAKGNILERFSAQQFPDLHSELNLSSLELGDSALYFCASSAQISSYEQYFGPGTRLTVT.

The chain couples TRBV28 to TRBJ2-3; D may be TRBD2 (6 bases). Trimming took off 2 bases at V and 8 bases at J, with 14 bases between the two ends. The CDR3 has 14 amino acids. In germline, CDR1 is MDHEN, CDR2 SYDVKM. This CDR3 reads CASSLPGPRGTQYF. CDR3 nucleotides: TGTGCCAGCAGTTTACCAGGGCCGCGGGGTACGCAGTATTTT.

CDR3 bases: TGCAGCGTTGGGACCGGGAAGGGTTACGAGCAGTACGTC. Encoded protein: CSVGTGKGYEQYV. This chain joins TRBV29-1 and TRBJ2-7, with a possible D match to TRBD2 (5 bases). Germline V CDR1 and CDR2: SQVTM, ANQGSEA. With 4 bases removed from V and 4 bases from J, the gap between germline ends came to 14 bases. CDR3 size: 13 residues.

This clone has a single count. The V gene is TRBV15, the J gene TRBJ2-5; 7 nucleotides agree with TRBD1. CDR3 length: 15 amino acids. After removal of 2 bases from V and 2 bases from J, the junction contained 5 bases not matched to a gene. Germline assignment: CDR1 LNHNV and CDR2 YYDKDF (reference sequence). CDR3 in amino acids: CATSRMATGQETQYF. The DNA for the CDR3 is TGTGCCACCAGCAGAATGGCGACAGGGCAAGAGACCCAGTACTTC.

The CDR3 reads CASSLIGGSDYGYTF. The CDR3 region has the DNA TGTGCCAGCAGCTTAATAGGGGGCTCGGACTATGGCTACACCTTC. This chain links TRBV7-3 with TRBJ1-2, with 7 bases identical to TRBD1. Germline assignment: CDR1 SGHTA and CDR2 FQGTGA. The CDR3 is 15 amino acids. V lost 1 base and J lost 3; bases outside the gene matches: 5.

The chain combines TRBV2 with TRBJ1-3, with D unclear. The length of the CDR3 is 16 residues. Germline V gene sequence: CDR1 SNHLY, CDR2 FYNNEI. Trimming pared 6 bases from V and 2 bases from J, leaving 17 bases between. CDR3 residues: CASRAGDAGTGNTIYF. CDR3 DNA: TGTGCCAGCAGAGCCGGTGACGCGGGGACTGGAAACACCATATATTTT.

DNA for the CDR3: TGCGCCAGCAGCCAAAGAGCGGGTAGCACAGATACGCAGTATTTT. It is translated as CASSQRAGSTDTQYF. This sequence joins TRBV4-1 and TRBJ2-3; a possible D gene is TRBD2 (6 bases). Germline CDR1 is MGHRA and CDR2 is YSYEKL. The CDR3 is 15 residues long. Trimming took 2 bases from V and 0 from J, leaving 9 bases between them.

The rearrangement links TRBV12-3 or TRBV12-4 to TRBJ1-2, with TRBD1 as a possible D gene (5 bases). V was trimmed by 6 bases and J by 6 bases, leaving 14 bases between them. The length of the CDR3 is 13 residues. The CDR3 sequence is CASSWGLRDGYTF. The CDR3 DNA is TGTGCCAGCAGCTGGGGACTCCGGGATGGCTACACCTTC.

V gene TRBV6-5 combines with J gene TRBJ2-1, with 8 bases identical to TRBD1. Germline CDR1 is MNHEY and CDR2 is SVGAGI. After removal of 4 bases from V and 3 bases from J, the junction contained 5 bases not matched to a gene. The CDR3 has 15 residues. CDR3 nucleotides: TGTGCCAGCAGTTCCCGGGACAGGCTCTACAATGAGCAGTTCTTC. The encoded protein is CASSSRDRLYNEQFF.

The J gene is TRBJ1-2, the V gene TRBV10-1, with 7 bases fitting TRBD1. CDR1 and CDR2 (germline): WNHNN, SYGVQD (reference sequence). The CDR3 length is 14 residues. Trimming removed 5 bases from V and 6 bases from J; junction bases left unmatched: 9. CDR3 nucleotide sequence: TGCGCCAGCAGTCCCGCCGGGACAGACGATGGCTACACCTTC. It specifies CASSPAGTDDGYTF.

The CDR3 spells CASSVHSSTDTQYF. CDR3 DNA: TGCGCCAGCAGTGTCCACTCAAGCACAGATACGCAGTATTTT. The chain joins TRBV10-1 to TRBJ2-3; no definite D call. Trimming pared 4 bases from V and 0 bases from J, leaving 8 bases between. The germline gives CDR1 WNHNN, CDR2 SYGVQD (reference sequence). The CDR3 has 14 amino acids.

V is TRBV3-1 (or the pseudogene TRBV3-2) and J is TRBJ2-2; tentatively, D is TRBD1 (6 bases). The CDR3 sequence is 16 residues long. The V end lost 1 base, the J end lost 5 bases, and 14 bases lay between the germline ends. Germline V gene lookup returns CDR1 LGHDT and CDR2 YNNKEL (reference sequence). The CDR3 DNA follows: TGTGCCAGCAGCCAAGTGATCAGGGGTCGGACCGGGGAGCTGTTTTTT. Residues: CASSQVIRGRTGELFF.

This chain links TRBV5-6 with TRBJ2-1, with 9 bases lining up with TRBD1. From germline, CDR1 is SGHDT and CDR2 YYEEEE. This CDR3 comprises 17 residues. V shed 4 bases, J shed 4 bases, and the junction held 12 bases outside the gene matches. CDR3 DNA: TGTGCCAGCAGCCCATGGGGGTGGGACAGGGTATACAATGAGCAGTTCTTC. This sequence encodes CASSPWGWDRVYNEQFF.

CDR3 in DNA: TGTGCCAGTAGTCAGGGGGGAGCCAAAAACATTCAGTACTTC. Translation gives CASSQGGAKNIQYF. V and J are TRBV19 and TRBJ2-4, with a weak D call TRBD1 (7 bases). V was clipped by 5 bases and J by 0 bases, with 8 bases between them. From germline, CDR1 is LNHDA and CDR2 SQIVND (reference sequence). CDR3 length: 14 residues. The entire variable domain, with the rest obtained from reference TRBV19 and TRBJ2-4, is as follows: DGGITQSPKYLFRKEGQNVTLSCEQNLNHDAMYWYRQDPGQGLRLIYYSQIVNDFQKGDIAEGYSVSREKKESFPLTVTSAQKNPTAFYLCASSQGGAKNIQYFGAGTRLSVL.

DNA for the CDR3: TGTGCCAGCAGTGGAGGAGGGGCGCGGGTCATCCACGAGCAGTACGTC. Translation: CASSGGGARVIHEQYV. This chain links TRBV6-1 with TRBJ2-7, with D possibly TRBD2 on 6 matching bases. The V end was cut by 4 bases, the J end by 5 bases, with 21 bases between. The CDR3 sequence is 16 residues long. In germline, CDR1 is MNHNS, CDR2 SASEGT.

V usage is TRBV24-1 and J usage is TRBJ2-2; the D is unclear. Trimming left V 5 bases short and J 7 bases short, with 13 bases between. The CDR3 loop spans 14 amino acids. Per germline, CDR1 KGHDR and CDR2 SFDVKD. Here the CDR3 reads CATSGAGLIGELFF. The CDR3 nucleotides are TGTGCCACCAGTGGGGCAGGTCTTATCGGGGAGCTGTTTTTT.

The chain employs TRBV9 and TRBJ1-6; D is perhaps TRBD1 (5 bases). CDR3 length: 18 amino acids. V was trimmed by 4 bases and J by 10 bases, leaving 27 bases between them. CDR1 and CDR2 (germline): SGDLS, YYNGEE. The DNA of the CDR3 is TGTGCCAGCAGCACACTAAGAAATCCCCGACAGACAGTCTCACCCCTCCACTTT. It is translated as CASSTLRNPRQTVSPLHF.

This clone was observed once. In nucleotides, the CDR3 is TGTGCCAGCAGACTCACAGATAACTATGGCTACACCTTC. Its translation: CASRLTDNYGYTF. The V and J genes are TRBV6-6 and TRBJ1-2; D is uncertain. V was clipped by 6 bases and J by 1 base, with 9 bases between them. Germline CDR1 and CDR2: MNHNY and SVGAGI (reference sequence). This CDR3 is 13 amino acids long.

The chain combines TRBV5-6 with TRBJ2-6; 8 positions match TRBD1. V shed 4 bases and J 3 bases; nucleotides not matched to a gene: 6. CDR1 and CDR2 (germline): SGHDT, YYEEEE. CDR3 length: 16 amino acids. CDR3 DNA sequence: TGTGCCAGCAGCGCCACACAGGGGGGTGGGGCCAACGTCCTGACTTTC. Translating gives CASSATQGGGANVLTF.